The sample holds one count of the clone carrying this T cell receptor beta chain. Antigen unknown. Sequencing was performed with immunoSEQ multiplex PCR; in TCRdb, only in-frame clones are kept and a portion is missing. The sample holds about 340,000 clones, 93% seen once. These data belong to a study of brain T cells in children with intractable seizures. Time point indicated: blood from clinic visit 5 months post-surgery; TSC patient then seizure free. Only cases whose brain tissue showed the highest T cell transcript signatures were sequenced. At least one anti-epileptic drug was given before surgery. General study findings and limits: Pre-surgery blood may have been undersampled, hiding some clones.

Germline V CDR1 and CDR2: MRHNA, SNTAGT. V was shortened by 0 bases and J by 2 bases, with 9 bases between the two germline ends. CDR3 size: 15 residues. This sequence was found in a boy in the first two years of life with tuberous sclerosis and intractable seizures. This sample comprised peripheral blood, obtained about 5 months after surgery. The chain recombines TRBV6-4 with TRBJ2-3; D remains unclear. CDR3 coding DNA: TGTGCCAGCAGTGACTCAGGGCAGTACACAGATACGCAGTATTTT. This gives the protein CASSDSGQYTDTQYF.